This entry describes one TCR beta chain. This entry comes from a study of PD-L1 blockade in urothelial cancer. Study-level background: Most of the 29 patients were men with bladder-origin urothelial cancer.

As to time point: pretreatment peripheral blood. Urothelial carcinoma, locally advanced or metastatic, affected the patients. The protocol was immunoSEQ multiplex PCR, while the TCRdb copy is restricted to in-frame clones and leaves out a portion. The sample yields tens of thousands of clones, 79% seen once. Trimming pared 2 bases from V and 3 bases from J, leaving 13 bases between. The CDR3 covers 16 residues. CDR1 and CDR2 (germline): MRHNA, SNTAGT. The input for sequencing was PBMCs, taken around atezolizumab (anti-PD-L1) treatment. The genes are TRBV6-4 and TRBJ2-2; D possibly corresponds to TRBD1 (5 bases). The receptor comes from a man between 65 and 85 years old with urothelial cancer. The CDR3 protein is CASSDLRQHHTGELFF. CDR3 DNA: TGTGCCAGCAGTGACCTCCGACAGCACCACACCGGGGAGCTGTTTTTT.